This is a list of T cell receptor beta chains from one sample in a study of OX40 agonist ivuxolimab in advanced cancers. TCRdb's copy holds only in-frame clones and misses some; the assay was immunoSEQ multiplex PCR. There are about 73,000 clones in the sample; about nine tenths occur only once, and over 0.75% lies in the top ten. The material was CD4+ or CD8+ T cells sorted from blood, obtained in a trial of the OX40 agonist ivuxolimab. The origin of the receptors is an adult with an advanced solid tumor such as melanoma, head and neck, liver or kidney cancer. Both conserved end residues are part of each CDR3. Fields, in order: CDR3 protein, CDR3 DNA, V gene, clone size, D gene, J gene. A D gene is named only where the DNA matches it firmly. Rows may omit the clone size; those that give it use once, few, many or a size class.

cdr3_aa: CASSSTSIGARFNQPQHF
cdr3_nt: TGTGCCAGCAGTTCCACCTCCATCGGGGCAAGGTTTAATCAGCCCCAGCATTTT
v_call: TRBV28
clone_size: -
d_call: -
j_call: TRBJ1-5

cdr3_aa: CSARDRGNTEAFF
cdr3_nt: TGCAGCGCCCGGGACAGGGGAAACACTGAAGCTTTCTTT
v_call: TRBV29-1
clone_size: once
d_call: TRBD1
j_call: TRBJ1-1

cdr3_aa: CASSLGGASYEQYF
cdr3_nt: TGTGCCAGCAGTTTAGGGGGGGCCTCCTACGAGCAGTACTTC
v_call: TRBV28
clone_size: -
d_call: -
j_call: TRBJ2-7

cdr3_aa: CASKFTGELFF
cdr3_nt: TGTGCCAGCAAGTTCACCGGGGAGCTGTTTTTT
v_call: TRBV19
clone_size: -
d_call: -
j_call: TRBJ2-2

cdr3_aa: CASSLEATTTDTQYF
cdr3_nt: TGCGCCAGCAGCTTAGAGGCCACAACCACAGATACGCAGTATTTT
v_call: TRBV5-1
clone_size: -
d_call: -
j_call: TRBJ2-3

cdr3_aa: CASSLTEFTEAFF
cdr3_nt: TGTGCCAGCAGCTTAACGGAATTTACTGAAGCTTTCTTT
v_call: TRBV7-3
clone_size: -
d_call: -
j_call: TRBJ1-1

cdr3_aa: CASSPSVGGRNEKLFF
cdr3_nt: TGTGCCAGCAGCCCTTCCGTGGGGGGTAGGAATGAAAAACTGTTTTTT
v_call: TRBV7-9
clone_size: -
d_call: -
j_call: TRBJ1-4

cdr3_aa: CAWSRGQGTDTQYF
cdr3_nt: TGTGCCTGGAGTAGAGGACAGGGTACAGATACGCAGTATTTT
v_call: TRBV30
clone_size: -
d_call: TRBD1
j_call: TRBJ2-3

cdr3_aa: CASSLDANEQFF
cdr3_nt: TGTGCCAGCAGCCTGGACGCAAATGAGCAGTTCTTC
v_call: TRBV5-4
clone_size: -
d_call: -
j_call: TRBJ2-1

cdr3_aa: CASKETSGRLWETQYF
cdr3_nt: TGTGCCAGCAAGGAGACTAGCGGGAGATTATGGGAGACCCAGTACTTC
v_call: TRBV14
clone_size: -
d_call: TRBD2
j_call: TRBJ2-5

cdr3_aa: CARSHTSGRAYEQYF
cdr3_nt: TGTGCCAGAAGCCATACTAGCGGGAGGGCCTACGAGCAGTACTTC
v_call: TRBV5-3
clone_size: -
d_call: TRBD2
j_call: TRBJ2-7

cdr3_aa: CASSLDRNTGELFF
cdr3_nt: TGTGCCAGCAGCCTCGACAGGAACACCGGGGAGCTGTTTTTT
v_call: TRBV9
clone_size: -
d_call: -
j_call: TRBJ2-2

cdr3_aa: CASSATGSYEQYF
cdr3_nt: TGTGCCAGCAGTGCGACAGGCTCCTACGAGCAGTACTTC
v_call: TRBV28
clone_size: -
d_call: -
j_call: TRBJ2-7

cdr3_aa: CASSKRSEQYF
cdr3_nt: TGTGCCAGCAGCAAGAGGAGCGAGCAGTACTTC
v_call: TRBV5-6
clone_size: -
d_call: -
j_call: TRBJ2-7

cdr3_aa: CASSLGLAGGPGEQFF
cdr3_nt: TGCGCCAGCAGCCTGGGACTAGCGGGAGGGCCCGGTGAGCAGTTCTTC
v_call: TRBV5-1
clone_size: -
d_call: TRBD2
j_call: TRBJ2-1

cdr3_aa: CASSMGRSGYTF
cdr3_nt: TGTGCCAGCAGTATGGGACGCAGCGGCTACACCTTC
v_call: TRBV6-5
clone_size: -
d_call: -
j_call: TRBJ1-2

cdr3_aa: CASTPGRRGKNIQYF
cdr3_nt: TGTGCCAGCACCCCAGGGAGACGGGGCAAAAACATTCAGTACTTC
v_call: TRBV6-5
clone_size: few
d_call: -
j_call: TRBJ2-4

cdr3_aa: CASSEQGYSNQPQHF
cdr3_nt: TGTGCCAGCAGTGAACAGGGTTATAGCAATCAGCCCCAGCATTTT
v_call: TRBV6-1
clone_size: -
d_call: -
j_call: TRBJ1-5

cdr3_aa: CASSPPPGQATEAFF
cdr3_nt: TGTGCCAGCAGTCCGCCTCCCGGACAGGCCACTGAAGCTTTCTTT
v_call: TRBV28
clone_size: -
d_call: TRBD1
j_call: TRBJ1-1

cdr3_aa: CASSRTGSSYNEQFF
cdr3_nt: TGTGCCAGCAGCCGGACAGGGAGCTCCTACAATGAGCAGTTCTTC
v_call: TRBV6-1
clone_size: -
d_call: TRBD1
j_call: TRBJ2-1

cdr3_aa: CASSIAGRNTEAFF
cdr3_nt: TGTGCCAGTAGTATTGCAGGGCGGAACACTGAAGCTTTCTTT
v_call: TRBV19
clone_size: -
d_call: -
j_call: TRBJ1-1

cdr3_aa: CASSLKPGQQLSDTQYF
cdr3_nt: TGCGCCAGCAGTCTTAAACCGGGACAGCAGTTGTCAGATACGCAGTATTTT
v_call: TRBV5-1
clone_size: -
d_call: TRBD1
j_call: TRBJ2-3

cdr3_aa: CASSFDEGEKLFF
cdr3_nt: TGTGCCAGCAGCTTTGATGAAGGGGAAAAACTGTTTTTT
v_call: TRBV5-4
clone_size: -
d_call: -
j_call: TRBJ1-4

cdr3_aa: CASSSQLDSHEQFF
cdr3_nt: TGTGCCAGCAGTTCCCAGCTGGATTCCCATGAGCAGTTCTTC
v_call: TRBV7-8
clone_size: -
d_call: -
j_call: TRBJ2-1

cdr3_aa: CASKPGQRATQYF
cdr3_nt: TGTGCCAGTAAGCCGGGACAGCGTGCGACCCAGTACTTC
v_call: TRBV28
clone_size: -
d_call: TRBD1
j_call: TRBJ2-5

cdr3_aa: CASSADSTDTQYF
cdr3_nt: TGCGCCAGCAGCGCGGACAGCACAGATACGCAGTATTTT
v_call: TRBV5-1
clone_size: once
d_call: -
j_call: TRBJ2-3

cdr3_aa: CASSSARESTDTQYF
cdr3_nt: TGTGCCAGCAGCTCTGCTCGGGAGTCAACAGATACGCAGTATTTT
v_call: TRBV5-4
clone_size: -
d_call: -
j_call: TRBJ2-3

cdr3_aa: CASSYLRGAEAFF
cdr3_nt: TGTGCCAGCAGTTACCTCAGGGGTGCTGAAGCTTTCTTT
v_call: TRBV6-5
clone_size: -
d_call: -
j_call: TRBJ1-1

cdr3_aa: CASSPSGGNQPQHF
cdr3_nt: TGTGCCAGCAGTCCGTCGGGGGGCAATCAGCCCCAGCATTTT
v_call: TRBV28
clone_size: -
d_call: -
j_call: TRBJ1-5

cdr3_aa: CASSERAGVGTDTQYF
cdr3_nt: TGTGCCAGCAGCGAGCGGGCGGGAGTAGGTACAGATACGCAGTATTTT
v_call: TRBV9
clone_size: -
d_call: TRBD2
j_call: TRBJ2-3

cdr3_aa: CASSLAGAETQYF
cdr3_nt: TGTGCCAGCAGCTTAGCAGGGGCTGAGACCCAGTACTTC
v_call: TRBV7-9
clone_size: -
d_call: -
j_call: TRBJ2-5

cdr3_aa: CASSYNQPQHF
cdr3_nt: TGCGCCAGCAGCTATAATCAGCCCCAGCATTTT
v_call: TRBV5-1
clone_size: -
d_call: -
j_call: TRBJ1-5